These T cell receptor beta chains were read from a single sample in a study of regulatory T cells in long-lasting Graves disease. In TCRdb, the multiplex PCR reads were re-called with MiXCR into one record per CDR3 protein. The table has 500,000 or so distinct CDR3 sequences, around 15% seen once. Separately, the same data were catalogued under a study of T cells in Graves' hyperthyroidism and ophthalmopathy.

The source material was peripheral blood mononuclear cells (PBMCs), sampled at new diagnosis, from a patient treated with antithyroid drugs. The receptor set was obtained from a woman aged 45-60 years with Graves disease. Both conserved end residues are part of each CDR3. D genes are given only for firm matches. Clone size is shown for a subset of rows, as once, few, many or a class of expanded clone.

>NA|TRBJ1-5|TRBV28|TRBD1
TGTGCCAGCAGTTGGACAGGGGGCGATCAGCCCCAGCATTTT
CASSWTGGDQPQHF
>few|TRBJ2-1|TRBV10-3|NA
TGTGCCATCAGCCCTACGACGACGGGGTCCAATGAGCAGTTCTTC
CAISPTTTGSNEQFF
>many|TRBJ2-5|TRBV24-1|TRBD2
TGTGCCACCAGTGACGGACTGGGACTAGCGGGACAAGAGACCCAGTACTTC
CATSDGLGLAGQETQYF
>NA|TRBJ1-1|TRBV5-1|NA
TGCGCCAGCAGCTTGGAGTTAGACACTGAAGCTTTCTTT
CASSLELDTEAFF
>many|TRBJ2-1|TRBV28|NA
TGTGCCAGCAGGACATCACAGGGTTGGAGCTCCTACAATGAGCAGTTCTTC
CASRTSQGWSSYNEQFF
>many|TRBJ2-3|TRBV27|NA
TGTGCCAGCAGTCAAGTCCGGGTCCTACTCACAGATACGCAGTATTTT
CASSQVRVLLTDTQYF
>many|TRBJ2-1|TRBV6-2/TRBV6-3|TRBD2
TGTGCCAGCAGTGCCGGGGGGGCCTACGTAGAGCAGTTCTTC
CASSAGGAYVEQFF
>NA|TRBJ2-5|TRBV28|TRBD2
TGTGCCAGCAGACTAGGGGGGACTAGCACGGAGACCCAGTACTTC
CASRLGGTSTETQYF
>many|TRBJ2-1|TRBV7-9|TRBD1
TGTGCCAGCAGCTTACTGACAGGGTCCTACAATGAGCAGTTCTTC
CASSLLTGSYNEQFF
>many|TRBJ2-2|TRBV7-9|NA
TGTGCCAGCAGTTGGGACACAGCTAACACCGGGGAGCTGTTTTTT
CASSWDTANTGELFF
>many|TRBJ2-1|TRBV12-3/TRBV12-4|TRBD2
TGTGCCAGCAGTTACCCTGGGGGGGGGAGCTCCTACAATGAGCAGTTCTTC
CASSYPGGGSSYNEQFF
>NA|TRBJ2-7|TRBV7-6|TRBD1
TGTGCCAGCAGCTTAGCGCCCGGGACAGGGAGCCACGAGCAGTACTTC
CASSLAPGTGSHEQYF
>once|TRBJ2-2|TRBV5-5|NA
TGTGCCAGCAGCTTGGTGCAGGAGGGGAACGGGGAGCTGGTTTTC
CASSLVQEGNGELVF
>many|TRBJ2-7|TRBV28|TRBD2
TGTGCCAGCAGTTTAAGTTTGAGGACTAGCGGATACGAGCAGTACTTC
CASSLSLRTSGYEQYF
>few|TRBJ2-5|TRBV5-4|NA
TGTGCCAGCAGCTCACCCAGGGGAACTCAAGAGACCCAGTACTTC
CASSSPRGTQETQYF
>few|TRBJ2-7|TRBV6-5|TRBD1
TGTGCCAGCAGTTCCCCCCCGGGACAGGGGGCGGCGGGAGGTCCTGAGCAGTACTTC
CASSSPPGQGAAGGPEQYF
>many|TRBJ2-3|TRBV7-9|TRBD2
TGTGCCAGCAGCCAAGCCTTTCTTAGCGGGAGGGCGTCTAGCACAGATACGCAGTATTTT
CASSQAFLSGRASSTDTQYF
>few|TRBJ2-3|TRBV14|NA
TGTGCCAGCAGCCAAGTCCTTGACACAGATACGCAGTATTTT
CASSQVLDTDTQYF
>NA|TRBJ2-7|TRBV3-1|TRBD1
TGTGCCAGCAGCCAAGAAGGACAGGGCGGGTACGAGCAGTACTTC
CASSQEGQGGYEQYF
>few|TRBJ2-7|TRBV5-1|TRBD2
TGCGCCAGCAGCTCCCCCGGCGGGACTACCTCCTACGAGCAGTACTTC
CASSSPGGTTSYEQYF
>many|TRBJ2-1|TRBV30|TRBD2
TGTGCCTTAACCGGCGAGGCTAGCGGACTCAATGAGCAGTTCTTC
CALTGEASGLNEQFF
>many|TRBJ1-2|TRBV6-5|NA
TGTGCCAGCAGTTACGGTGGAACCTATGGCTACACCTTC
CASSYGGTYGYTF
>NA|TRBJ2-7|TRBV7-9|NA
TGTGCCAGCAGCTCCCCTCTAAAGTACGAGCAGTACTTC
CASSSPLKYEQYF
>many|TRBJ1-4|TRBV2|TRBD1
TGTGCCAGCAGGCTACAGGGGGCTGATAATGAAAAACTGTTTTTT
CASRLQGADNEKLFF
>many|TRBJ2-3|TRBV29-1|TRBD1
TGCAGCTCAAGGACAGGGAGCACAGATACGCAGTATTTT
CSSRTGSTDTQYF
>NA|TRBJ2-2|TRBV9|TRBD2
TGTGCCAGCAGCGTAGTAAGCGGGAGGGACTGGACCGGGGAGCTGTTTTTT
CASSVVSGRDWTGELFF
>many|TRBJ2-3|TRBV6-1|TRBD2
TGTGCCAGCAGACGCGGACTAGCGGGAACAGATACGCAGTATTTT
CASRRGLAGTDTQYF
>NA|TRBJ2-1|TRBV24-1|TRBD2
TGTGCCACCAGTGATTTGTTAGCGGGAGACAACTACAATGAGCAGTTCTTC
CATSDLLAGDNYNEQFF
>NA|TRBJ2-2|TRBV2|NA
TGTGCCAGCACAGGAGACGGGGAGCTGTTTTTT
CASTGDGELFF
>NA|TRBJ2-3|TRBV9|NA
TGTGCCAGCAGCCCCCGGGGGGCTAGCACAGATACGCAGTATTTT
CASSPRGASTDTQYF
>many|TRBJ2-7|TRBV7-8|NA
TGTGCCAGCAGCTCAAGGGACTTCTACGAGCAGTACTTC
CASSSRDFYEQYF
>few|TRBJ2-7|TRBV4-1|TRBD2
TGCGCCAGCAGCCATCAACTAGCGGGTCCTTACGAGCAGTACTTC
CASSHQLAGPYEQYF
>many|TRBJ2-1|TRBV28|NA
TGTGCCAGCAGTTCGCTCGGGACTCCCGACCACAATGAGCAGTTCTTC
CASSSLGTPDHNEQFF
>many|TRBJ2-1|TRBV30|TRBD2
TGTGCCTGGAGTGTACTGGGACTAGCGGGAGTGGAGCAGTTCTTC
CAWSVLGLAGVEQFF
>few|TRBJ2-2|TRBV9|NA
TGTGCCAGCAGAGGAAGGGCGAACACCGGGGAGCTGTTTTTT
CASRGRANTGELFF
>few|TRBJ2-1|TRBV10-3|TRBD2
TGTGCCATCAGTGAGGCCTTGGTAGTAGCGGGAGTCCCATACAATGAGCAGTTCTTC
CAISEALVVAGVPYNEQFF
>few|TRBJ2-6|TRBV6-1|NA
TGTGCCAGCAGTCACGGACCCTACTCTGGGGCCAACGTCCTGACTTTC
CASSHGPYSGANVLTF
>many|TRBJ2-1|TRBV28|TRBD2
TGTGCCAGCAGTCATTCCGGGACTAGCGGGGATCTCTACAATGAGCAGTTCTTC
CASSHSGTSGDLYNEQFF
>NA|TRBJ2-5|TRBV5-1|TRBD1
TGCGCCAGCAGCTCAACGACAGGGGAAGAGACCCAGTACTTC
CASSSTTGEETQYF
>few|TRBJ2-1|TRBV28|NA
TGTGCCAGCAGTTTGGACCCAGACATTTACAATGAGCAGTTCTTC
CASSLDPDIYNEQFF
>many|TRBJ2-1|TRBV30|TRBD2
TGTGCCTGGAACCCGAGCGGGAGGGCTTACAATGAGCAGTTCTTC
CAWNPSGRAYNEQFF
>NA|TRBJ2-2|TRBV9|NA
TGTGCCAGCAATTCTAGACCGACGAACACCGGGGAGCTGTTTTTT
CASNSRPTNTGELFF
>NA|TRBJ1-5|TRBV6-2/TRBV6-3|NA
TGTGCCAGCAACTTGGATAGCAATCAGCCCCAGCATTTT
CASNLDSNQPQHF
>many|TRBJ2-1|TRBV28|NA
TGTGCCAGCAGTTTCACCTCTGGGACGGAGCGTAACAATGAGCAGTTCTTC
CASSFTSGTERNNEQFF
>few|TRBJ1-2|TRBV27|NA
TGTGCCAGCAGTTTATATCGGCCCTCAGGGGAGTCTAACTATGGCTACACCTTC
CASSLYRPSGESNYGYTF
>NA|TRBJ2-7|TRBV5-4|TRBD1
TGTGCCAGCAGCTCATATACCGGGACAGGGTCCTACGAGCAGTACTTC
CASSSYTGTGSYEQYF
>many|TRBJ2-1|TRBV5-1|TRBD2
TGCGCCAGCAACACCGGGACTAGCGTATACAATGAGCAGTTCTTC
CASNTGTSVYNEQFF
>few|TRBJ2-3|TRBV12-3/TRBV12-4|NA
TGTGCCAGCAGCCAAACCCCCGCAGATACGCAGTATTTT
CASSQTPADTQYF
>NA|TRBJ2-3|TRBV5-5|NA
TGTGCCAGCAGCTTGGGGTTCGCGGGTACAGATACGCAGTATTTT
CASSLGFAGTDTQYF
>many|TRBJ1-4|TRBV5-1|TRBD1
TGCGCCAGCAGCGTCGGACAGGCCGGTGGGGAAAAACTGTTTTTT
CASSVGQAGGEKLFF
>few|TRBJ1-4|TRBV15|NA
TGTGCCACCAGCCCCCTGGAGGGCGGGGGTTCGGAAAAACTGTTTTTT
CATSPLEGGGSEKLFF
>few|TRBJ2-1|TRBV19|TRBD1
TGTGCCAGTAGTATCTCAGCTTGGACAGGGGGGTTCGATGAGCAGTTCTTC
CASSISAWTGGFDEQFF
>many|TRBJ2-7|TRBV5-1|NA
TGCGCCAGCAGCTTAATGACAAGCTCCTACGAGCAGTACTTC
CASSLMTSSYEQYF
>few|TRBJ1-5|TRBV27|TRBD1
TGTGCCAGCAGTCCTTACGGACAGGCACGAGATCAGCCCCAGCATTTT
CASSPYGQARDQPQHF
>NA|TRBJ2-7|TRBV12-3/TRBV12-4|TRBD1
TGTGCCAGCAGCCCTCGCCAGGGGGTGGCTCGTGATAGTAAGTACGAGCAGTACTTC
CASSPRQGVARDSKYEQYF
>NA|TRBJ1-2|TRBV28|TRBD1
TGTGCCAGCAGCATAACCGGGACAGGGGTATTAGGTCGGGAGTACACCTTC
CASSITGTGVLGREYTF
>few|TRBJ2-7|TRBV3-1|NA
TGTGCCAGCAGCGCTCGGGGACACCACTACGAGCAGTACTTC
CASSARGHHYEQYF